This T cell receptor (beta chain) came from a study of patients and donors after allogeneic stem cell transplantation. The CDR3 is made up of 16 amino acids. Trimming removed 0 bases from V and 0 bases from J, with 11 bases in between. From germline, CDR1 is SGHDT and CDR2 YYEEEE. TCRdb fed the RT-PCR reads into MiXCR, producing one record per CDR3 protein. The sample holds about a million distinct CDR3 sequences, approximately 19% seen once. The chain uses TRBV5-6 and TRBJ2-3, with D possibly being TRBD1 (7 bases). This sequence was found in a human donor who was either an allogeneic HSCT recipient or a stem cell or donor lymphocyte infusion donor (not recorded which). It is not recorded whose cells these are; they may come from a transplant donor. Source material: blood, either unsorted or a sorted T cell fraction (not recorded which). DNA for the CDR3: TGTGCCAGCAGCTTGGCCAGGGGGGCGAGCACAGATACGCAGTATTTT. Translating gives CASSLARGASTDTQYF. Full variable domain (outside the CDR3, taken from reference TRBV5-6 and TRBJ2-3): DAGVTQSPTHLIKTRGQQVTLRCSPKSGHDTVSWYQQALGQGPQFIFQYYEEEERQRGNFPDRFSGHQFPNYSSELNVNALLLGDSALYLCASSLARGASTDTQYFGPGTRLTVL.